A single sample is the source of the 30 T cell receptor beta chains below, sequenced in a study of T cell repertoires in cytomegalovirus infection (dated by TCRdb to between 2018 and 2021). Sequencing used an Illumina HiSeq 1500. TCRdb reanalyzed the raw reads on its own, using fastp at Q25 for trimming and MiXCR for clone calling, and kept in-frame beta chains. Entries that share a CDR3 protein sequence are merged under the most common genes and DNA. Present in this sample are fewer than 300,000 distinct CDR3 sequences, roughly 25% of which were seen just once. 14% of the sample lies in the top ten. The sequenced material came from PBMCs. Every receptor here comes from a human donor in good health (CMV status not recorded). Some clones in this sample may be carry-over from other donors' samples.

CDR3 protein: CASSQTNYGYTF. CDR3 nucleotide sequence: TGTGCCAGCAGTCAGACAAATTATGGCTACACCTTC. The chain carries TRBV6-2 or TRBV6-3 and TRBJ1-2; no clear D. V lost 5 bases and J lost 5, with 9 bases in between. The CDR3 extends over 12 amino acids. In germline, CDR1 is MNHEY, CDR2 SVGEGT.

To note about this clonotype: A read error may account for a junction end that differs from germline. The chain uses TRBV7-2 and TRBJ2-5; D might be TRBD2 (5 bases). This CDR3 has 14 amino acids. From germline, CDR1 is SGHTA and CDR2 FQGNSA. CDR3 in DNA: TGTGCCATCAGCCCGCGGGCTGATCAAGAGACCCAGTACTTC. It encodes CAISPRADQETQYF.

The chain couples TRBV7-2 to TRBJ2-1; D might be TRBD2 (6 bases). CDR1 SGHTA and CDR2 FQGNSA come from the germline V gene. The CDR3 has 16 residues. V shed 2 bases and J shed 10 bases, with 21 bases lying between them. CDR3 protein: CASSLSRAGFWHEQFF. The CDR3 DNA reads TGTGCCAGCAGCTTATCCCGAGCGGGCTTCTGGCACGAGCAGTTCTTC. Full variable domain (remainder filled in from reference TRBV7-2 and TRBJ2-1): GAGVSQSPSNKVTEKGKDVELRCDPISGHTALYWYRQSLGQGLEFLIYFQGNSAPDKSGLPSDRFSAERTGGSVSTLTIQRTQQEDSAVYLCASSLSRAGFWHEQFFGPGTRLTVL.

V usage is TRBV7-9 and J usage is TRBJ1-1; D may be TRBD1 (5 bases). Trimming removed 3 bases from V and 3 bases from J, with 8 bases in between. Germline V gene data show CDR1 as SEHNR and CDR2 as FQNEAQ (reference sequence). The CDR3 is 13 amino acids. CDR3 sequence (DNA): TGTGCCAGCAGCTTCGGGGGGGACACTGAAGCTTTCTTT. This encodes CASSFGGDTEAFF.

Ten or more counts support this clonotype. The chain uses TRBV19 and TRBJ2-4, with a possible D match to TRBD1 (5 bases). The V gene lost 4 bases and the J gene lost 1 base, with 17 bases spanning the gap. The CDR3 covers 17 residues. CDR1 and CDR2 (germline): LNHDA, SQIVND (reference sequence). In nucleotides, the CDR3 is TGTGCCAGTAGTAAGGGGTCGACGGGTTTTGCCAAAAACATTCAGTACTTC. Translated, it gives CASSKGSTGFAKNIQYF.

This clonotype has just a few counts. CDR3 nucleotides: TGTGCCAGCAGCCGGCGGACAGACTCCTACGAGCAGTACTTC. It encodes CASSRRTDSYEQYF. This chain connects TRBV7-2 to TRBJ2-7, with a possible D match to TRBD1 (6 bases). Trimming pared 5 bases from V and 0 bases from J, leaving 11 bases between. This CDR3 contains 14 residues. The germline V gene encodes CDR1 SGHTA and CDR2 FQGNSA.

The rearrangement joins TRBV5-1 to TRBJ2-2; 7 bases are a match to TRBD2. This CDR3 has 17 residues. The germline V gene encodes CDR1 SGHRS and CDR2 YFSETQ. V was clipped by 0 bases and J by 4 bases; unmatched bases: 9. The CDR3 sequence is CASSLDLTSLTTGELFF. The DNA of the CDR3 is TGCGCCAGCAGCTTGGACCTGACTAGCCTGACCACCGGGGAGCTGTTTTTT.

The chain combines TRBV7-6 with TRBJ2-7; D tentatively reads TRBD1 or TRBD2 (7 bases each). The CDR3 length is 16 residues. Trimming shortened V by 2 bases and J by 6 bases, and 20 bases separated the two germline ends. The V gene's germline CDR1 is SGHVS and CDR2 FNYEAQ. CDR3 DNA sequence: TGTGCCAGCAGCTTAAGGGGGGGCTCACAGGGGTTCGAGCAGTACTTC. It yields the protein CASSLRGGSQGFEQYF.

Ten or more counts support this clonotype. The chain uses TRBV28 and TRBJ2-4; the match to TRBD2 covers 7 bases. Germline assignment: CDR1 MDHEN and CDR2 SYDVKM. The CDR3 is 12 amino acids. V was clipped by 7 bases and J by 9 bases; unmatched bases: 6. CDR3 protein: CASTTQRGIQYF. CDR3 bases: TGTGCCAGCACCACCCAGCGGGGCATTCAGTACTTC.

The CDR3: CASSPSTLNTEAFF. CDR3 bases: TGTGCCAGCAGCCCGTCGACCCTGAACACTGAAGCTTTCTTT. This chain joins TRBV5-3 and TRBJ1-1; D unresolved. TRBV5-3 falls under the ORF class, with uncertain function. Trimming pared 8 bases from V and 0 bases from J, leaving 14 bases between. This CDR3 is 14 amino acids long.

This clonotype was seen ten or more times. This chain connects TRBV11-3 to TRBJ2-1; 11 bases are shared with TRBD1. The germline V gene has CDR1 SGHNT and CDR2 YENEEA. V dropped 0 bases and J dropped 6; count of bases not matched to a gene: 1. This CDR3 has 15 residues. DNA for the CDR3: TGTGCCAGCAGCTTAGAAGGGACAGGGGGCAATGAGCAGTTCTTC. Translating gives CASSLEGTGGNEQFF.

The V call is TRBV5-1, the J call TRBJ2-7; weak D call: TRBD1 (6 bases). The CDR3 loop spans 13 amino acids. Germline V gene sequence: CDR1 SGHRS, CDR2 YFSETQ. The ends were cut back, 4 bases at V and 3 bases at J, with 11 bases in the middle. The CDR3 nucleotides read TGCGCCAGCAGCCAGGGACAAGACTACGAGCAGTACTTC. It translates to CASSQGQDYEQYF. Variable domain in full (rest from reference TRBV5-1 and TRBJ2-7): KAGVTQTPRYLIKTRGQQVTLSCSPISGHRSVSWYQQTPGQGLQFLFEYFSETQRNKGNFPGRFSGRQFSNSRSEMNVSTLELGDSALYLCASSQGQDYEQYFGPGTRLTVT.

This clonotype occurred a few times. This chain connects TRBV28 to TRBJ2-2, with D unresolved. Trimming left V 4 bases short and J 8 bases short, with 11 bases between. This CDR3 has 13 amino acids. Germline V gives CDR1 MDHEN, CDR2 SYDVKM. CDR3 nucleotide sequence: TGTGCCAGCAGTTCTCTACCCTTGGGGGAGCTGTTTTTT. Its protein is CASSSLPLGELFF. Full variable domain (remainder filled in from reference TRBV28 and TRBJ2-2): DVKVTQSSRYLVKRTGEKVFLECVQDMDHENMFWYRQDPGLGLRLIYFSYDVKMKEKGDIPEGYSVSREKKERFSLILESASTNQTSMYLCASSSLPLGELFFGEGSRLTVL.

This sequence joins TRBV30 and TRBJ1-2; the match to TRBD1 covers 11 bases. Germline V gene sequence: CDR1 GTSNPN, CDR2 SVGIG (reference sequence). J gave up 6 bases and V 6 bases, and 9 bases lay outside the gene matches. The CDR3 contains 14 residues. The CDR3 sequence: CACMWDRGSHGYTF. CDR3 bases: TGTGCCTGCATGTGGGACAGGGGGTCTCATGGCTACACCTTC.

This clonotype was counted at least ten times. The CDR3 here is CASSRGGPSYNEQFF. In DNA form, the CDR3 reads TGTGCCAGCAGTCGTGGCGGGCCATCCTACAATGAGCAGTTCTTC. The V gene is TRBV25-1, the J gene TRBJ2-1; tentatively, D is TRBD2 (5 bases). From germline, CDR1 is MGHDK and CDR2 SYGVNS. Trimming took 5 bases from V and 1 from J, leaving 12 bases between them. The CDR3 has 15 amino acids.

The V and J genes are TRBV15 and TRBJ2-5, with unresolved D. Germline V CDR1 and CDR2: LNHNV, YYDKDF (reference sequence). Trimming cost V 4 bases and J 5 bases, with 11 bases left between them. There are 13 residues in the CDR3. DNA of the CDR3: TGTGCCACCAGCATATGGGGTCGGGAGACCCAGTACTTC. Its protein is CATSIWGRETQYF. Drawing the rest from reference TRBV15 and TRBJ2-5, the complete variable domain is DAMVIQNPRYQVTQFGKPVTLSCSQTLNHNVMYWYQQKSSQAPKLLFHYYDKDFNNEADTPDNFQSRRPNTSFCFLDIRSPGLGDTAMYLCATSIWGRETQYFGPGTRLLVL.

The V gene is TRBV20-1, the J gene TRBJ2-7; D perhaps matches TRBD2 (5 bases). Germline V CDR1 and CDR2: DFQATT, SNEGSKA (reference sequence). The V gene lost 6 bases and the J gene lost 6 bases, with 24 bases spanning the gap. The CDR3 sequence is 15 residues long. DNA of the CDR3: TGCAGTGCCTCATCCCCTCGGCGCGGGCGAGGCGAGCAGTACTTC. It is translated as CSASSPRRGRGEQYF.

This chain joins TRBV5-1 and TRBJ2-3, with a possible D match to TRBD1 (6 bases). In germline, CDR1 is SGHRS, CDR2 YFSETQ. The CDR3 contains 16 residues. V lost 3 bases and J lost 0, with 14 bases in between. The CDR3 sequence: CASSYGQTPSTDTQYF. CDR3 nucleotide sequence: TGCGCCAGCAGCTACGGACAGACACCTAGCACAGATACGCAGTATTTT.

This clonotype appeared a few times. The V call is TRBV6-2 or TRBV6-3, the J call TRBJ2-7, with D unresolved. Germline CDR1 reads MNHEY; CDR2 reads SVGEGT. The CDR3 runs 11 residues. V lost 4 bases and J 6 bases, leaving 7 bases between the germline ends. The chain's CDR3 is CASSLIGEQYF. In DNA form, the CDR3 reads TGTGCCAGCAGTTTAATCGGCGAGCAGTACTTC.

V gene TRBV29-1 combines with J gene TRBJ1-2; D unresolved. The V and J ends lost 7 bases and 2 bases respectively, with 11 bases between them. Germline CDR1 SQVTM, CDR2 ANQGSEA. This CDR3 spans 12 amino acids. CDR3: CSATGRNYGYTF. The DNA of the CDR3 is TGCAGCGCTACCGGACGGAACTATGGCTACACCTTC.

This clonotype turned up a few times. The V call is TRBV12-5, the J call TRBJ1-1; no clear D gene. V was shortened by 2 bases and J by 4 bases, with 5 bases between the two germline ends. CDR1 is LGHNT and CDR2 is FRNRAP in the germline V gene. This CDR3 region has 12 residues. CDR3 DNA sequence: TGTGCTAGTGGTTTGTCCCCCACTGAAGCTTTCTTT. Protein sequence: CASGLSPTEAFF.

This sequence joins TRBV20-1 and TRBJ2-1, with D maybe TRBD1 (6 bases). This CDR3 is 13 amino acids long. V gave up 5 bases and J gave up 6 bases, with 14 bases separating them. Germline lookup yields CDR1 DFQATT and CDR2 SNEGSKA (reference sequence). In DNA, the CDR3 is TGCAGTGCTCCCCGGGACATAATCAATGAGCAGTTCTTC. It is translated as CSAPRDIINEQFF.

The chain employs TRBV18 and TRBJ1-1; D gene uncertain. Trimming left V 3 bases short and J 6 bases short, with 5 bases between. Germline CDR1 is KGHSH and CDR2 is LQKENI. This CDR3 comprises 11 residues. CDR3 in DNA: TGTGCCAGCTCACCCCTCCCTGAAGCTTTCTTT. Amino acid sequence: CASSPLPEAFF.

This clonotype was counted between two and nine times. The genes are TRBV20-1 and TRBJ1-2; tentative D call: TRBD1 (5 bases). Germline values: CDR1 DFQATT, CDR2 SNEGSKA (reference sequence). The CDR3 is made up of 12 amino acids. Deletions cut 5 bases from V and 8 bases from J, with 15 bases between. The CDR3 spells CSAPRGSGGYTF. The CDR3 DNA reads TGCAGTGCTCCCCGGGGGTCTGGGGGCTACACCTTC.

The chain links TRBV20-1 to TRBJ1-2; D gene ambiguous. With 6 bases removed from V and 4 bases from J, the gap between germline ends came to 15 bases. Germline V lookup: CDR1 DFQATT, CDR2 SNEGSKA (reference sequence). The CDR3 loop spans 13 amino acids. The chain's CDR3 is CSARGATTYGYTF. CDR3 DNA sequence: TGCAGTGCCCGTGGCGCAACCACCTATGGCTACACCTTC.

This clonotype was counted a few times. The chain links TRBV11-3 to TRBJ2-2; the match to TRBD1 covers 7 bases. CDR3 size: 15 residues. The germline gives CDR1 SGHNT, CDR2 YENEEA. V was clipped by 3 bases and J by 3 bases; unmatched bases: 4. Here the CDR3 reads CASSFGQGDTGELFF. DNA of the CDR3: TGTGCCAGCAGCTTCGGTCAGGGGGACACCGGGGAGCTGTTTTTT.

As to this clonotype: One end of the junction does not line up with germline, which may come from a read error. The V gene is TRBV10-3, the J gene TRBJ2-2; D might be TRBD1 (6 bases). The germline gives CDR1 ENHRY, CDR2 SYGVKD. There are 14 residues in the CDR3. CDR3 sequence: CAIQPGQNTGEQFF. In nucleotides, the CDR3 is TGTGCCATCCAACCGGGACAAAACACCGGGGAGCAGTTTTTT.

The chain combines TRBV28 with TRBJ2-5; D gene ambiguous. The V gene's germline CDR1 is MDHEN and CDR2 SYDVKM. The CDR3 is 12 amino acids. Trimming took off 5 bases at V and 5 bases at J, with 9 bases between the two ends. The CDR3 DNA sequence: TGTGCCAGCAGTCTTCCTGGGGAGACCCAGTACTTC. Translated: CASSLPGETQYF.

The chain joins TRBV30 to TRBJ2-2; TRBD2 aligns across 10 bases. This CDR3 has 14 residues. V shed 4 bases, J shed 6 bases, and the junction held 5 bases outside the gene matches. CDR1 is GTSNPN and CDR2 is SVGIG in the germline V gene (reference sequence). The CDR3 DNA is TGTGCCTGGACAAAAGGACTAGCGGCCGGGGAGCTGTTTTTT. It specifies CAWTKGLAAGELFF.

This clonotype occurred many times. This chain joins TRBV14 and TRBJ2-2; D might be TRBD1 or TRBD2, each matching 5 bases. The CDR3 is 17 residues long. Germline V gene lookup returns CDR1 SGHDN and CDR2 FVKESK. Trimming pared 1 base from V and 2 bases from J, leaving 14 bases between. CDR3 nucleotides: TGTGCCAGCAGCCAAGTTCCCGGACGGGGCAACACCGGGGAGCTGTTTTTT. This codes for CASSQVPGRGNTGELFF.